The next 7 T cell receptor beta chains were all read from a single sample in a study of cytomegalovirus exposure and HLA in healthy donors. The PCR ran on 60 Vbeta and 13 Jbeta primers. Assay used: immunoSEQ multiplex PCR; TCRdb lists only in-frame clones, some missing. The table has about 130,000 clones, more than 65% seen once; the top ten hold 3.5% to 4.5%. Sequenced: PBMCs. The receptors here all came from a man younger than 30 in good health and CMV-seropositive.

This clone occurred once. The chain carries TRBV10-1 and TRBJ2-7; 8 bases map to TRBD1. The CDR3 spans 17 residues. Per germline, CDR1 WNHNN and CDR2 SYGVQD (reference sequence). The ends lost 0 bases at V and 5 bases at J; junction bases unmatched: 12. CDR3 DNA sequence: TGCGCCAGCAGTGAGTCCAGGCTAGGACAGGGCGGGAACGAGCAGTACTTC. Translation: CASSESRLGQGGNEQYF.

The rearrangement uses TRBV12-5 and TRBJ1-1, with a tentative D call TRBD1 (5 bases). V was shortened by 4 bases and J by 1 base, with 10 bases between the two germline ends. Germline CDR1 reads LGHNT; CDR2 reads FRNRAP. This CDR3 comprises 14 residues. The CDR3 sequence: CASGWATANTEAFF. The CDR3 DNA reads TGTGCTAGTGGTTGGGCGACAGCGAACACTGAAGCTTTCTTT.

The CDR3 is CASSPLSDPTKIYF. In nucleotides, the CDR3 is TGTGCCAGCTCACCATTAAGCGACCCCACTAAGATATATTTT. The chain combines TRBV18 with TRBJ1-3; D unclear. V lost 2 bases and J lost 13, with 18 bases in between. This CDR3 contains 14 residues. The germline CDR1 and CDR2 sequences are KGHSH and LQKENI.

This clone was seen a single time. This sequence joins TRBV10-2 and TRBJ1-5, with a tentative D call TRBD1 (6 bases). V dropped 2 bases and J dropped 5 bases, with 13 bases sitting between them. The CDR3 is 15 amino acids. Germline assignment: CDR1 WSHSY and CDR2 SAAADI. CDR3 in amino acids: CASSENLGADQPQHF. CDR3 bases: TGCGCCAGCAGTGAGAATTTGGGGGCTGATCAGCCCCAGCATTTT.

This chain links TRBV29-1 with TRBJ2-1, with D possibly matching TRBD1 (6 bases). The CDR3 has 13 residues. Germline V gives CDR1 SQVTM, CDR2 ANQGSEA. The ends were cut back, 3 bases at V and 9 bases at J, with 15 bases in the middle. The CDR3 is CSVETTGGSEQFF. The CDR3 DNA follows: TGCAGCGTTGAGACGACAGGCGGTAGTGAGCAGTTCTTC.

Remarks on this clone: Other DNA variants within this sample encode the same CDR3. The V call is TRBV29-1, the J call TRBJ1-5, with 10 bases aligning to TRBD1. The CDR3 covers 13 residues. The germline gives CDR1 SQVTM, CDR2 ANQGSEA. V trimming: 6 bases; J trimming: 7 bases; junction bases outside the gene matches: 6. The CDR3 DNA reads TGCAGCGTGCGACAGGGGGCGGGACAGCCCCAGCATTTT. Residues: CSVRQGAGQPQHF.

The rearrangement links TRBV2 to TRBJ1-2; D not resolved. Trimming removed 3 bases from V and 8 bases from J, with 7 bases in between. Germline V lookup: CDR1 SNHLY, CDR2 FYNNEI. The CDR3 has 11 amino acids. CDR3 amino acids: CASSDSWGYTF. The CDR3 DNA is TGTGCCAGCAGTGATAGTTGGGGCTACACCTTC.